This TCR beta chain appears in the sequencing data of a study of shared clonotypes between healthy human individuals. The study's findings and limits: Although depth was large, rarefaction showed that sequencing of the sorted subsets was incomplete.

As defined, naive CD8 cells were CD45RO-negative and positively selected for CCR7, with terminally differentiated effector memory CD45RA+ cells excluded. The CDR3 runs to 15 residues. The J segment lost 1 base and the V segment lost 3 bases, leaving 6 bases of the junction unmatched. From germline, CDR1 is SGDLS and CDR2 YYNGEE. As regards this clone: Its antigen is unknown.

TCRdb's copy holds only in-frame clones and misses some; the assay was immunoSEQ multiplex PCR. Of some 1,900,000 clones detected, just under 95% appear once; the ten largest clones hold under 1.5%. The clonotype comes from a man in his late teens or twenties in good health. The chain joins TRBV9 to TRBJ2-7; TRBD2 matches at 8 bases. Sequenced: naive CD8+ T cells sorted from blood. DNA of the CDR3: TGTGCCAGCAGCGCAAGCGGGGGCCTTTCCTACGAGCAGTACTTC. It encodes CASSASGGLSYEQYF.